The clone carrying this T cell receptor beta chain has at least ten counts. The data stem from a study of T cells after yellow fever vaccination. V dropped 4 bases and J dropped 1 base, with 12 bases sitting between them. CDR1 and CDR2 (germline): SGHRS, YFSETQ. The CDR3 extends over 15 amino acids. From the 5' RACE reads, TCRdb called clonotypes with MiXCR, one entry per CDR3 protein. The sample records 300,000 to 400,000 distinct CDR3 sequences, about 11% being singletons. The TCR originated in a young man who received the YFV17D yellow fever vaccine. Sequenced material: CD4+ T cells sorted from PBMCs, taken 45 days after the yellow fever booster vaccination. The chain combines TRBV5-1 with TRBJ2-4; D unresolved. CDR3 sequence: CASSPLTAAKNIQYF. The CDR3 coding sequence is TGCGCCAGCAGCCCGCTGACGGCCGCCAAAAACATTCAGTACTTC.